A selection of T cell receptor beta chains follows, all from one sample in a study of blood T cell repertoires in COVID-19. TCRdb keeps only in-frame clones here, not all; method: immunoSEQ multiplex PCR. This table has tens of thousands of clones, 75% to 85% appearing once. The sequencing input was peripheral blood. The receptors originated from an elderly man with active COVID-19. The CDR3 runs from the conserved cysteine through the conserved F or W. The order of the fields is V gene, J gene, clone size, D gene, CDR3 DNA, CDR3 protein. D genes are given only for firm matches. Part of the rows lack a size; the others show once, few, many or a class for expanded clones.

V: TRBV19
J: TRBJ2-7
size: -
D: -
DNA: TGTGCCAGTAAAAGCCCCGGGGTCCTGGGAAAGCAGTACTTC
CDR3: CASKSPGVLGKQYF

V: TRBV6-6
J: TRBJ2-3
size: -
D: TRBD2
DNA: TGTGCCAGCAGTTCAGCGGGGGGGTTCATAGATACGCAGTATTTT
CDR3: CASSSAGGFIDTQYF

V: TRBV18
J: TRBJ2-7
size: -
D: -
DNA: TGTGCCAGCTCCTCTAGCCGCCAGTCCTACGAGCAGTACTTC
CDR3: CASSSSRQSYEQYF

V: TRBV6-5
J: TRBJ2-7
size: -
D: -
DNA: TGTGCCAGCAGTTACTCCAGGATGGGGGGCTACGAGCAGTACTTC
CDR3: CASSYSRMGGYEQYF

V: TRBV7-2
J: TRBJ2-3
size: -
D: TRBD2
DNA: TGTGCCAGCAGCTTAGGGGCTAGCGGGGGGCCGGATACGCAGTATTTT
CDR3: CASSLGASGGPDTQYF

V: TRBV2
J: TRBJ2-7
size: -
D: -
DNA: TGTGCCAGCAGGAGGATGGATAATACCGACCAGCAGTACTTC
CDR3: CASRRMDNTDQQYF

V: TRBV6-2/TRBV6-3
J: TRBJ2-7
size: -
D: TRBD1
DNA: TGTGCCAGCAGCTCCCGACAGGGTTGGCGCGAGCAGTACTTC
CDR3: CASSSRQGWREQYF

V: TRBV19
J: TRBJ2-7
size: -
D: -
DNA: TGTGCCAGTAGTCCTAACGCCGGGGGTCTGGGCTACGAGCAGTACTTC
CDR3: CASSPNAGGLGYEQYF

V: TRBV3-1/TRBV3-2
J: TRBJ2-1
size: once
D: -
DNA: TGTGCCAGCAGCCAAGCATCCAGGGACTACAATGAGCAGTTCTTC
CDR3: CASSQASRDYNEQFF

V: TRBV3-1/TRBV3-2
J: TRBJ2-4
size: -
D: TRBD2
DNA: TGTGCCAGCAGCCAAGAACGTCTAGCGGGAGTCATTCAGTACTTC
CDR3: CASSQERLAGVIQYF

V: TRBV5-1
J: TRBJ2-3
size: -
D: -
DNA: TGCGCCAGCACTCCACAGGGCGCAGATACGCAGTATTTT
CDR3: CASTPQGADTQYF

V: TRBV19
J: TRBJ1-1
size: -
D: TRBD1
DNA: TGTGCCAGTAGTCCGGGACAGCGGGACACTGAAGCTTTCTTT
CDR3: CASSPGQRDTEAFF

V: TRBV2
J: TRBJ2-7
size: -
D: TRBD1
DNA: TGTGCCAGCAGTGAAGGGACAGGGGGCAGGGACTACGAGCAGTACTTC
CDR3: CASSEGTGGRDYEQYF

V: TRBV3-1/TRBV3-2
J: TRBJ1-5
size: once
D: -
DNA: TGTGCCAGCAGCCGTCACCCTTACAGGGACCAGCCCCAGCATTTT
CDR3: CASSRHPYRDQPQHF

V: TRBV19
J: TRBJ1-2
size: -
D: -
DNA: TGTGCCAGTAGGGGCGCGGGGTATGGCTACACCTTC
CDR3: CASRGAGYGYTF

V: TRBV10-3
J: TRBJ2-3
size: -
D: -
DNA: TGTGCCATCAGTGAGCAGGGGAAAGGCACAGATACGCAGTATTTT
CDR3: CAISEQGKGTDTQYF

V: TRBV28
J: TRBJ2-1
size: -
D: -
DNA: TGTGCCAGCAGTCACAGGACCGTGTTCTTC
CDR3: CASSHRTVFF

V: TRBV10-3
J: TRBJ2-1
size: -
D: -
DNA: TGTGCCATCTCTGGGCACGGCTCCTACAATGAGCAGTTCTTC
CDR3: CAISGHGSYNEQFF

V: TRBV28
J: TRBJ2-7
size: once
D: TRBD2
DNA: TGTGCCAGCAGTTTGGAGAGCGGGGGGGCCTTTGAGCAGTACTTC
CDR3: CASSLESGGAFEQYF

V: TRBV2
J: TRBJ2-3
size: -
D: -
DNA: TGTGCCAGCAGTGAAGCGGGCTGGGTAAATACGCAGTATTTT
CDR3: CASSEAGWVNTQYF

V: TRBV4-1
J: TRBJ2-1
size: -
D: TRBD2
DNA: TGCGCCAGCAGCCAAGGCTCCCTAGCGGGGGCCTACAATGAGCAGTTCTTC
CDR3: CASSQGSLAGAYNEQFF

V: TRBV19
J: TRBJ1-1
size: -
D: -
DNA: TGTGCCAGTAGTACGAGGACAGAAGGCACTGAAGCTTTCTTT
CDR3: CASSTRTEGTEAFF

V: TRBV7-2
J: TRBJ2-5
size: -
D: -
DNA: TGTGCCAGCAGCTCATCCGGTGTCCAAGAGACCCAGTACTTC
CDR3: CASSSSGVQETQYF

V: TRBV3-1/TRBV3-2
J: TRBJ2-5
size: once
D: TRBD2
DNA: TGTGCCAGCAGCCAAGGACCGGGGGGTCTCTTGACCCAGTACTTC
CDR3: CASSQGPGGLLTQYF

V: TRBV20-1
J: TRBJ1-1
size: -
D: -
DNA: TGCAGTGCTAGTGATGCAGGGAAGGCTTTCTTT
CDR3: CSASDAGKAFF

V: TRBV28
J: TRBJ2-6
size: -
D: -
DNA: TGTGCCAGCAGTTTCCTTGAGGCTGGGGCCAACGTCCTGACTTTC
CDR3: CASSFLEAGANVLTF

V: TRBV5-1
J: TRBJ2-5
size: once
D: -
DNA: TGCGCCAGCAGCTCACTAGTCTCGGAGACCCAGTACTTC
CDR3: CASSSLVSETQYF

V: TRBV14
J: TRBJ1-4
size: -
D: TRBD1
DNA: TGTGCCAGCAGCTACGGGACAGGGTATGAAAAACTGTTTTTT
CDR3: CASSYGTGYEKLFF

V: TRBV2
J: TRBJ2-7
size: -
D: TRBD1
DNA: TGTGCCACCCAGGGGGCCTACGAGCAGTACTTC
CDR3: CATQGAYEQYF

V: TRBV7-9
J: TRBJ2-7
size: -
D: TRBD2
DNA: TGTGCCAGCACCGAGCGGGAAAGCTCCTACGAGCAGTACTTC
CDR3: CASTERESSYEQYF

V: TRBV3-1/TRBV3-2
J: TRBJ2-5
size: -
D: -
DNA: TGTGCCAGCAGCCCCACCAGGCAAGAGACCCAGTACTTC
CDR3: CASSPTRQETQYF

V: TRBV7-2
J: TRBJ2-5
size: once
D: TRBD1
DNA: TGTGCCAGCAGCCTAAACGCAGGGGGTCGGATAGAGACCCAGTACTTC
CDR3: CASSLNAGGRIETQYF

V: TRBV6-2/TRBV6-3
J: TRBJ1-2
size: -
D: -
DNA: TGTGCCAGCAGTTCCGCCTTGCTGACAGCCTATGGCTACACCTTC
CDR3: CASSSALLTAYGYTF

V: TRBV20-1
J: TRBJ1-5
size: -
D: -
DNA: TGCAGTGCTAGTGGAGTTAATAGCAATCAGCCCCAGCATTTT
CDR3: CSASGVNSNQPQHF

V: TRBV3-1/TRBV3-2
J: TRBJ2-7
size: -
D: TRBD2
DNA: TGTGCCAGCAGCCGACTAGGGAGGGAATCGCAGCAGTACTTC
CDR3: CASSRLGRESQQYF

V: TRBV18
J: TRBJ2-2
size: -
D: -
DNA: TGTGCCAGCTCGACCAGGCCCCGGGGGAACACCGGGGAGCTGTTTTTT
CDR3: CASSTRPRGNTGELFF

V: TRBV10-3
J: TRBJ1-3
size: -
D: TRBD1
DNA: TGTGCCATCCGTCAGGACAGGTTCTCTGGAAACACCATATATTTT
CDR3: CAIRQDRFSGNTIYF

V: TRBV7-7
J: TRBJ1-1
size: -
D: -
DNA: TGTGCCAGCAGCTTTGGGCGGGATACTGAAGCTTTCTTT
CDR3: CASSFGRDTEAFF

V: TRBV2
J: TRBJ2-6
size: -
D: -
DNA: TGTGCCAGCAGTCAACAGGTTTCTGGGGCCAACGTCCTGACTTTC
CDR3: CASSQQVSGANVLTF

V: TRBV18
J: TRBJ2-2
size: -
D: -
DNA: TGTGCCAGCTCACCACCGAGACAGGCCCGCCCCGGGGAGCTGTTTTTT
CDR3: CASSPPRQARPGELFF

V: TRBV6-2/TRBV6-3
J: TRBJ2-1
size: -
D: TRBD2
DNA: TGTGCCAGCAGTTACCCAGGACTAGCGGGGGGGCCTAAGCAGTTCTTC
CDR3: CASSYPGLAGGPKQFF

V: TRBV21-1
J: TRBJ2-7
size: -
D: -
DNA: TGTGCCAGCAGCAAAGGGGTCAGACAGGGGACCTACGAGCAGTACTTC
CDR3: CASSKGVRQGTYEQYF

V: TRBV7-9
J: TRBJ2-3
size: -
D: TRBD2
DNA: TGTGCCAGCAGCCCTCGACTAGCGGGGATCACAGATACGCAGTATTTT
CDR3: CASSPRLAGITDTQYF

V: TRBV3-1/TRBV3-2
J: TRBJ1-1
size: -
D: -
DNA: TGTGCCAGCAGCCAAGACAGTTTCGAAGCTTTCTTT
CDR3: CASSQDSFEAFF

V: TRBV15
J: TRBJ1-5
size: -
D: -
DNA: TGTGCCACCAGCAGAGATCGAGATCAGCCCCAGCATTTT
CDR3: CATSRDRDQPQHF

V: TRBV15
J: TRBJ1-2
size: -
D: -
DNA: TGTGCCACCAGCAGAGTAGGGGGTAACTATGGCTACACCTTC
CDR3: CATSRVGGNYGYTF

V: TRBV5-1
J: TRBJ2-1
size: -
D: TRBD1
DNA: TGCGCCAGCAGCCCTGGACAGGGGGCAAGGTTAAGCAATGAGCAGTTCTTC
CDR3: CASSPGQGARLSNEQFF